This T cell receptor (beta chain) emerged from a study of T-cell memory formation after mild COVID-19. Notes on the study in general: Clones that got smaller from day 15 to 85 had even CD4/CD8, while clones growing later tipped toward CD4+. In second-wave clones peaking day 37, SARS-CoV-2 specificity remained unconfirmed. Memory sampled before infection contained some responding clones, suggesting cross-reactive memory joined.

In this sample, this clonotype turned up once. The antigen remains unidentified. Via MiXCR, TCRdb re-called the 5' RACE reads, giving one row per CDR3 protein. The table shows fewer than 350,000 distinct CDR3 sequences, with over 11% occurring only once. Source material: PBMCs or a T cell subset sorted from them (not recorded which). This TCR was sampled from a man between 18 and 29 years old who had mild COVID-19 (a few samples of this study predate the infection). Cell type and time point are not known.

Written as DNA, the CDR3 is TGCGCCAGCAGCCGCGTGCGGGGGGCCAGGGGAGAGACCCAGTACTTC. Amino acids: CASSRVRGARGETQYF. The V and J genes are TRBV4-1 and TRBJ2-5; 8 positions agree with TRBD2. Germline values: CDR1 MGHRA, CDR2 YSYEKL. Trimming at V came to 4 bases and at J to 4 bases, leaving 11 bases not matched to a gene. The CDR3 contains 16 residues.